This T cell receptor beta chain was captured in a study of prognosis after radiotherapy for stage I lung cancer. As for the study in general: Adenocarcinoma occurred in around eleven patients and squamous cell carcinoma in over 5. Broader study findings: Unique TCR clone counts dropped after stereotactic body radiation therapy, from a median of 10,088 to 6,861.

V gave up 2 bases and J gave up 0 bases, with 14 bases separating them. Germline-derived CDR1 and CDR2 are LGHNA and YNFKEQ. The CDR3 totals 17 residues. This clonotype has ten or more counts. Its matching antigen is unknown. Two rounds of multiplex PCR amplified TCR beta CDR3 from genomic DNA. The first PCR round targeted every TRBV and TRBJ gene with specific primers. Using its own MiXCR run on the multiplex PCR reads, TCRdb lists one record per CDR3 protein. The sample contains over 11,000 distinct CDR3 sequences, approximately 30% of which appear only once. The V gene is TRBV4-2, the J gene TRBJ1-5, with D tentatively TRBD1 (5 bases). The sequenced sample was PBMCs, obtained before or after stereotactic body radiation therapy (not recorded which). This receptor was identified in a donor older than 45 with non-small cell lung cancer. The CDR3 DNA reads TGTGCCAGCAGCCAAAGGCAGGGCAGGGATAGCAATCAGCCCCAGCATTTT. This gives the protein CASSQRQGRDSNQPQHF.